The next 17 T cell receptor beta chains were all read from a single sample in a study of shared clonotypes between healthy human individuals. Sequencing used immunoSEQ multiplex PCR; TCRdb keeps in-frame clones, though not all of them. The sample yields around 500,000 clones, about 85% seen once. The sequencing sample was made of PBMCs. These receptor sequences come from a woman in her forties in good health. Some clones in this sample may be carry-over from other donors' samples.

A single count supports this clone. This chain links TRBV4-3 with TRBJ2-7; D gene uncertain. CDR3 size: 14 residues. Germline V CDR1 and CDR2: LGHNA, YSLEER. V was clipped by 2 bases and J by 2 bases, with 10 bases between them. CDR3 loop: CASSQTEGPYEQYF. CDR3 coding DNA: TGCGCCAGCAGCCAAACAGAAGGACCCTACGAGCAGTACTTC.

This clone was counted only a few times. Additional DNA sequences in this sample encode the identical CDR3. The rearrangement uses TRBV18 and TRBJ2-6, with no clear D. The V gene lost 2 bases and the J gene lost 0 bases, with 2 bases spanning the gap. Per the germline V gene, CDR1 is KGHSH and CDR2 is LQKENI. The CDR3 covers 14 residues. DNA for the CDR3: TGTGCCAGCTCACCAGGCTCTGGGGCCAACGTCCTGACTTTC. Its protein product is CASSPGSGANVLTF. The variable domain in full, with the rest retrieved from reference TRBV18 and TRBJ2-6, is NAGVMQNPRHLVRRRGQEARLRCSPMKGHSHVYWYRQLPEEGLKFMVYLQKENIIDESGMPKERFSAEFPKEGPSILRIQQVVRGDSAAYFCASSPGSGANVLTFGAGSRLTVL.

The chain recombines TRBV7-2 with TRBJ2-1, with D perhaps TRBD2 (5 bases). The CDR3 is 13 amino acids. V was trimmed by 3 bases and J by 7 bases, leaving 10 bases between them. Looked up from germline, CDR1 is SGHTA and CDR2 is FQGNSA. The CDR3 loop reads CASSLRAVNEQFF. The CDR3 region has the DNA TGTGCCAGCAGCTTGCGGGCTGTAAATGAGCAGTTCTTC.

Written as DNA, the CDR3 is TGTGCCAGCGGGGAGTCTGATCAGCCCCAGCATTTT. It codes for CASGESDQPQHF. The rearrangement links TRBV28 to TRBJ1-5; D remains ambiguous. CDR3 length equals 12 residues. V lost 8 bases and J lost 5, with 10 bases in between. Per germline, CDR1 MDHEN and CDR2 SYDVKM.

The CDR3 DNA reads TGTGCCTGGAAAAGACAGGGTTGGGCCGACGAGCAGTACTTC. It is translated as CAWKRQGWADEQYF. V is TRBV30 and J is TRBJ2-7, with 7 bases identical to TRBD1. Germline CDR1 is GTSNPN and CDR2 is SVGIG (reference sequence). Trimming took 4 bases from V and 5 from J; bases not matched to a gene: 11. The CDR3 sequence is 14 residues long. Using reference TRBV30 and TRBJ2-7 for the parts outside the CDR3, the full variable domain is SQTIHQWPATLVQPVGSPLSLECTVEGTSNPNLYWYRQAAGRGLQLLFYSVGIGQISSEVPQNLSASRPQDRQFILSSKKLLLSDSGFYLCAWKRQGWADEQYFGPGTRLTVT.

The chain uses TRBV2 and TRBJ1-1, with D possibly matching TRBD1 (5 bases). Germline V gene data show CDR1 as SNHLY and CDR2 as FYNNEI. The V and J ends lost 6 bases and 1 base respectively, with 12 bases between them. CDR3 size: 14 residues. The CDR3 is CASRGDGENTEAFF. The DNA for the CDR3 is TGTGCCAGCAGAGGGGACGGGGAGAACACTGAAGCTTTCTTT. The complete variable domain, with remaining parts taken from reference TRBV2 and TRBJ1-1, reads EPEVTQTPSHQVTQMGQEVILRCVPISNHLYFYWYRQILGQKVEFLVSFYNNEISEKSEIFDDQFSVERPDGSNFTLKIRSTKLEDSAMYFCASRGDGENTEAFFGQGTRLTVV.

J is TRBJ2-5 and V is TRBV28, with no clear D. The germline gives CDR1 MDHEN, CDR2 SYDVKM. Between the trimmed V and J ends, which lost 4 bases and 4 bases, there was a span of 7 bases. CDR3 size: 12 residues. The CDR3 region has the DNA TGTGCCAGCAGTTCGCTTAGAGAGACCCAGTACTTC. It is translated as CASSSLRETQYF.

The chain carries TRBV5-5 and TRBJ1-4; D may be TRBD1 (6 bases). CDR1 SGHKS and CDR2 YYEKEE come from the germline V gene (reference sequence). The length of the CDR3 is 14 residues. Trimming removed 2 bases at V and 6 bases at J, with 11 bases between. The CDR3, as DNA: TGTGCCAGCAGCTTACAGGGTGGAGATGAAAAACTGTTTTTT. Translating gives CASSLQGGDEKLFF. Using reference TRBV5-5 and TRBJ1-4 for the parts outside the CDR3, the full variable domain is DAGVTQSPTHLIKTRGQQVTLRCSPISGHKSVSWYQQVLGQGPQFIFQYYEKEERGRGNFPDRFSARQFPNYSSELNVNALLLGDSALYLCASSLQGGDEKLFFGSGTQLSVL.

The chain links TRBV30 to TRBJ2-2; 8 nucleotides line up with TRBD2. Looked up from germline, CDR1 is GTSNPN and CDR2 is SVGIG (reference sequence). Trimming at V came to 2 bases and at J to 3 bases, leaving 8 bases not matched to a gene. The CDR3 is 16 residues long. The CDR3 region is CAWSLGTSGHTGELFF. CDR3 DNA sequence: TGTGCCTGGAGTTTAGGCACTAGCGGTCACACCGGGGAGCTGTTTTTT.

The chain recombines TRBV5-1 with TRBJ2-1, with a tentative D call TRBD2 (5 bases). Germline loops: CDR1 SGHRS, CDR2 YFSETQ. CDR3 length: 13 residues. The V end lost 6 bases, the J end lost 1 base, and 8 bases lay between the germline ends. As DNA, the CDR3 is TGCGCCAGCACGGCGGGTTCCTACAATGAGCAGTTCTTC. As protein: CASTAGSYNEQFF.

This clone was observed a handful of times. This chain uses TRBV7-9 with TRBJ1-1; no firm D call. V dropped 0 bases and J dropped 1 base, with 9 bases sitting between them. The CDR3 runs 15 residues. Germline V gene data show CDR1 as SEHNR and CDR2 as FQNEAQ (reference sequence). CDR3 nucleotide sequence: TGTGCCAGCAGCTTAGCGCGGGCGCAGAACACTGAAGCTTTCTTT. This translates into CASSLARAQNTEAFF.

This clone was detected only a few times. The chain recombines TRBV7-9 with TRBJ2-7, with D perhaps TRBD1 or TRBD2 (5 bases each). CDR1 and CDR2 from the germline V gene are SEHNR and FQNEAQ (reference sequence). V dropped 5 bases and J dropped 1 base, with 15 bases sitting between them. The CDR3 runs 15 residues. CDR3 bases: TGTGCCAGCAGCAAAGCCGGGGACGGATCCTACGAGCAGTACTTC. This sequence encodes CASSKAGDGSYEQYF.

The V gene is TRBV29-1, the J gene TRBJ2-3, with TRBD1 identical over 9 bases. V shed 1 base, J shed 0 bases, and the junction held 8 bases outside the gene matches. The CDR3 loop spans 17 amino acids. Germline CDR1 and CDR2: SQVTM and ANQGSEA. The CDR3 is CSVEGRWGTGSTDTQYF. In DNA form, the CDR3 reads TGCAGCGTTGAAGGTCGGTGGGGGACAGGGAGCACAGATACGCAGTATTTT.

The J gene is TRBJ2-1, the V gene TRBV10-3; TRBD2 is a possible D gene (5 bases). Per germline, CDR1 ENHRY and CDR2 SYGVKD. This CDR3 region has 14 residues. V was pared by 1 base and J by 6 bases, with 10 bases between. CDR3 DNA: TGTGCCATCAGTGAGTGGGTAGGAGGCAATGAGCAGTTCTTC. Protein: CAISEWVGGNEQFF.

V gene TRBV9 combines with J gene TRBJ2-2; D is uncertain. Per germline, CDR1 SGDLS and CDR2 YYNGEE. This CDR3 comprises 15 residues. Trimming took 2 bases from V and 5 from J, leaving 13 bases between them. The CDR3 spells CASSVHRAGTGELFF. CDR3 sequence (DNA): TGTGCCAGCAGCGTTCATAGGGCCGGGACCGGGGAGCTGTTTTTT.

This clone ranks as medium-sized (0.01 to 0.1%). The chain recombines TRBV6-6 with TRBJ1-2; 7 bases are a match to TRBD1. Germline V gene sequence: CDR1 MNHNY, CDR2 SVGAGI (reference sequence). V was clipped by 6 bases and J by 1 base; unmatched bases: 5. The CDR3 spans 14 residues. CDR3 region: CASSTTGVNYGYTF. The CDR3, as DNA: TGTGCCAGCAGCACCACAGGGGTTAACTATGGCTACACCTTC.

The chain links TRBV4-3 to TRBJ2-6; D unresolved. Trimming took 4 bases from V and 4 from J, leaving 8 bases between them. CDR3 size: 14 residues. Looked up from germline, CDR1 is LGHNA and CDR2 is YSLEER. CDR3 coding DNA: TGCGCCAGCAGCCCAGGTTCAGGGGCCAACGTCCTGACTTTC. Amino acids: CASSPGSGANVLTF.